This T cell receptor (beta chain) is drawn from a study of long-term antiretroviral therapy in people with HIV. Run at survey level, the immunoSEQ assay was version v3.0. Sequencing was performed with immunoSEQ multiplex PCR; in TCRdb, only in-frame clones are kept and a portion is missing. The table records tens of thousands of clones, almost 95% of them present only once. Sequences were derived from unsorted PBMCs, sampled approximately 7.4 years after starting antiretroviral therapy. The receptor comes from a man aged 50-59 years with HIV.

In DNA, the CDR3 is TGTGCCAGCAGCTCCCCGGGGACAGGGAGCGAGCAGTACTTC. Amino acid sequence: CASSSPGTGSEQYF. This chain uses TRBV7-2 with TRBJ2-7; 9 bases line up with TRBD1. Germline V lookup: CDR1 SGHTA, CDR2 FQGNSA. The CDR3 sequence is 14 residues long. J was trimmed by 6 bases and V by 4 bases; bases with no gene match: 7. Filled out from reference TRBV7-2 and TRBJ2-7, the complete variable domain reads GAGVSQSPSNKVTEKGKDVELRCDPISGHTALYWYRQSLGQGLEFLIYFQGNSAPDKSGLPSDRFSAERTGGSVSTLTIQRTQQEDSAVYLCASSSPGTGSEQYFGPGTRLTVT.